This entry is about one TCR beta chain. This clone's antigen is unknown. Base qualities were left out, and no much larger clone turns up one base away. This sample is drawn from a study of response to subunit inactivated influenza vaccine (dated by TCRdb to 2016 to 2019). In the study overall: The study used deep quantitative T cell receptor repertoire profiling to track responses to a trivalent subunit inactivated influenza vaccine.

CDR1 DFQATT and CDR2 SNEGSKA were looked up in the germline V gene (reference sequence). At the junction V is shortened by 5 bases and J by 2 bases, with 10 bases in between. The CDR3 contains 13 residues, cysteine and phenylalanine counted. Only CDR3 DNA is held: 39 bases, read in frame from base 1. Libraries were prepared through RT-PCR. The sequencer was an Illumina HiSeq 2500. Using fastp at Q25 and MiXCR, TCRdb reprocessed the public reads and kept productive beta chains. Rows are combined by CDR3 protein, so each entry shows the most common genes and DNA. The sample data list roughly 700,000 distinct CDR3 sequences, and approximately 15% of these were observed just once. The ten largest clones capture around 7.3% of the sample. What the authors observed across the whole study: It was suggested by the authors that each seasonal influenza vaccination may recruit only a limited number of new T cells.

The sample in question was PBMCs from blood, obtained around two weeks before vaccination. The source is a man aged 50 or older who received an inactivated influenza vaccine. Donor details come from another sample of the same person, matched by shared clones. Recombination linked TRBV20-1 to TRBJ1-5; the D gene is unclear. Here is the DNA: TGCAGTGCTCTCGACGGACGCAATCAGCCCCAGCATTTT. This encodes CSALDGRNQPQHF.